The 5 T cell receptor beta chains reported below all come from one sample, sequenced in a study of blood T cell repertoires in COVID-19. Method: immunoSEQ multiplex PCR; TCRdb's copy keeps in-frame clones and lacks some. This sample yields more than 90,000 clones, of which around three quarters are seen a single time; around 6.6% belongs to the top ten. Source material: peripheral blood. These receptors came from a man aged 70 or older with acute or convalescent COVID-19.

The rearrangement joins TRBV28 to TRBJ2-1; no definite D call. The CDR3 runs 13 residues. Trimming stripped 0 bases from V and 5 bases from J, with 5 bases between. Germline V gives CDR1 MDHEN, CDR2 SYDVKM. The CDR3, as DNA: TGTGCCAGCAGTTTATGGTCCGACAATGAGCAGTTCTTC. It specifies CASSLWSDNEQFF. The full variable domain, rest sourced from reference TRBV28 and TRBJ2-1, is DVKVTQSSRYLVKRTGEKVFLECVQDMDHENMFWYRQDPGLGLRLIYFSYDVKMKEKGDIPEGYSVSREKKERFSLILESASTNQTSMYLCASSLWSDNEQFFGPGTRLTVL.

The chain links TRBV7-3 to TRBJ1-4; no firm D call. Trimming shortened V by 2 bases and J by 0 bases, and 7 bases separated the two germline ends. Per germline, CDR1 SGHTA and CDR2 FQGTGA. The CDR3 loop spans 15 amino acids. CDR3 coding DNA: TGTGCCAGCAGCTTAGGCCCACCAACTAATGAAAAACTGTTTTTT. Translated: CASSLGPPTNEKLFF.

J is TRBJ1-3 and V is TRBV5-1; TRBD1 agrees at 7 bases. Germline CDR1 reads SGHRS; CDR2 reads YFSETQ. The CDR3 runs to 16 residues. Trimming took 4 bases from V and 3 from J; bases not matched to a gene: 10. The CDR3 DNA is TGCGCCAGCAGCCCGAGGACAGGAGTGTATGGAAACACCATATATTTT. This codes for CASSPRTGVYGNTIYF.

This clone was observed a few times. The chain is built from TRBV5-1 and TRBJ1-6; 7 nucleotides agree with TRBD1. The CDR3 length is 14 residues. After removal of 1 base from V and 8 bases from J, the junction contained 3 bases not matched to a gene. CDR1 and CDR2 from the germline V gene are SGHRS and YFSETQ. The CDR3 reads CASSLTGADSPLHF. The CDR3 region has the DNA TGCGCCAGCAGCTTGACAGGGGCGGATTCACCCCTCCACTTT.

The chain combines TRBV18 with TRBJ2-5; TRBD2 might be the D (5 bases). CDR3 size: 14 residues. CDR1 is KGHSH, CDR2 LQKENI, per germline. Trimming shortened V by 2 bases and J by 2 bases, and 9 bases separated the two germline ends. The CDR3 DNA follows: TGTGCCAGCTCACCAGGGCGAGGGCAAGAGACCCAGTACTTC. This sequence encodes CASSPGRGQETQYF.